This T cell receptor (beta chain) was sequenced in a study of T cell responses to AZD1222 COVID-19 vaccine. The V and J ends lost 4 bases and 5 bases respectively, with 12 bases between them. CDR1 MRHNA and CDR2 SNTAGT come from the germline V gene. The CDR3 is 14 residues long. Sequencing used immunoSEQ multiplex PCR; TCRdb keeps in-frame clones, though not all of them. The profile shows 150,000 to 250,000 clones, approximately 95% of them singletons. This clone was recorded only once. Its antigen is still unknown. Study-wide findings and caveats: Sampled repertoires all dated from after the peak T cell response.

The TCR was taken from an adult who received the AZD1222 COVID-19 vaccine. The specimen comprised peripheral blood, sampled 28 days after the second AZD1222 dose. The chain uses TRBV6-4 and TRBJ1-5; a possible D gene is TRBD1 (5 bases). CDR3 nucleotides: TGTGCCAGCAGTGGGGGACCCGGGGATCAGCCCCAGCATTTT. This sequence encodes CASSGGPGDQPQHF.